A selection of T cell receptor beta chains follows, all from one sample in a study of OX40 agonist ivuxolimab in advanced cancers. The protocol was immunoSEQ multiplex PCR, while the TCRdb copy is restricted to in-frame clones and leaves out a portion. Of under 70,000 clones listed, 75% to 90% were seen once; the top ten hold roughly 8.2%. The material was CD4+ or CD8+ T cells sorted from blood, obtained in a trial of the OX40 agonist ivuxolimab. Receptors originate from an adult with an advanced solid tumor such as melanoma, head and neck, liver or kidney cancer. Each CDR3 is given with its conserved first and last residue. Fields, in order: V gene, clone size, J gene, D gene, CDR3 protein, CDR3 DNA. A D gene is named only where the DNA matches it firmly. A clone size is listed for some rows: how often the clone was seen (once, few, many), or a class if it is expanded.

TRBV7-9,-,TRBJ2-1,-,CASSLTGLYYNEQFF,TGTGCCAGCAGCTTGACAGGTTTATACTACAATGAGCAGTTCTTC
TRBV4-2,-,TRBJ2-4,-,CASSPRTGQKNIQYF,TGTGCCAGCAGCCCCCGTACCGGGCAGAAAAACATTCAGTACTTC
TRBV7-3,once,TRBJ2-5,-,CASSFGERETQYF,TGTGCCAGCAGCTTCGGGGAGAGAGAGACCCAGTACTTC
TRBV5-1,-,TRBJ2-2,-,CASSLIPTGKKRNTGELFF,TGCGCCAGCAGCTTGATCCCCACGGGGAAGAAGCGAAACACCGGGGAGCTGTTTTTT
TRBV18,-,TRBJ1-5,-,CASSRMSPSGQPQHF,TGTGCCAGCTCAAGGATGTCACCGTCCGGTCAGCCCCAGCATTTT
TRBV7-8,-,TRBJ2-1,TRBD2,CASSFIAGVNYNEQFF,TGTGCCAGCAGCTTCATAGCGGGGGTAAACTACAATGAGCAGTTCTTC
TRBV30,-,TRBJ2-1,TRBD2,CAGRTRVNYNEQFF,TGTGCCGGTAGGACTAGAGTCAACTACAATGAGCAGTTCTTC
TRBV5-1,-,TRBJ1-4,-,CASSRSTDNEKLFF,TGCGCCAGCAGCAGGAGTACAGATAATGAAAAACTGTTTTTT
TRBV2,-,TRBJ1-5,-,CASSRDTGGNQPQHF,TGTGCCAGCAGCCGGGACACCGGCGGGAATCAGCCCCAGCATTTT
TRBV5-1,-,TRBJ2-5,-,CASSLEVRAETQYF,TGCGCCAGCAGCTTGGAAGTCAGGGCAGAGACCCAGTACTTC
TRBV4-2,-,TRBJ1-5,-,CASSRGGDSNQPQHF,TGTGCCAGCAGCAGGGGAGGGGATAGCAATCAGCCCCAGCATTTT
TRBV5-6,-,TRBJ1-4,-,CASSYRPDSNEKLFF,TGTGCCAGCAGCTACCGACCTGACAGTAATGAAAAACTGTTTTTT
TRBV5-1,-,TRBJ2-5,-,CASSLNNMGEEETQYF,TGCGCCAGCAGCCTTAATAACATGGGGGAAGAAGAGACCCAGTACTTC
TRBV5-4,-,TRBJ2-3,TRBD1,CASRGGTGVPDTQYF,TGTGCCAGCCGCGGGGGGACAGGGGTACCAGATACGCAGTATTTT
TRBV5-1,-,TRBJ1-1,-,CASSSAGGTEAFF,TGCGCCAGCAGCTCGGCGGGAGGCACTGAAGCTTTCTTT
TRBV7-8,-,TRBJ1-6,TRBD1,CASSLVRQGGSPLHF,TGTGCCAGCAGCTTAGTTAGACAGGGTGGCTCACCCCTCCACTTT
TRBV19,-,TRBJ2-2,-,CASGPSGPGDTGELFF,TGTGCCAGTGGACCTTCCGGGCCTGGTGACACCGGGGAGCTGTTTTTT
TRBV10-3,-,TRBJ2-7,TRBD1,CAITSGTGGNEQYF,TGTGCCATCACCTCCGGGACAGGGGGTAACGAGCAGTACTTC
TRBV11-2,-,TRBJ1-1,TRBD1,CASSHPGGGTEAFF,TGTGCCAGCAGCCACCCAGGGGGAGGCACTGAAGCTTTCTTT
TRBV6-5,-,TRBJ2-3,-,CASSYPGGTDTQYF,TGTGCCAGCAGTTACCCCGGAGGGACAGATACGCAGTATTTT
TRBV18,-,TRBJ2-3,TRBD1,CASSGTGVEDTQYF,TGTGCCAGCTCGGGGACAGGGGTGGAAGATACGCAGTATTTT
TRBV12-5,-,TRBJ1-1,-,CASGFGSGTEAFF,TGTGCTAGTGGTTTTGGGTCTGGCACTGAAGCTTTCTTT
TRBV4-1,-,TRBJ1-2,-,CASSHQEAGDYGYTF,TGCGCCAGCAGCCATCAAGAGGCAGGGGACTATGGCTACACCTTC
TRBV6-1,-,TRBJ2-7,TRBD2,CALREGPLSYEQYF,TGTGCACTTCGGGAGGGCCCTCTCTCCTACGAGCAGTACTTC
TRBV18,-,TRBJ2-5,TRBD2,CASSDGLAGETQYF,TGTGCCAGCTCAGACGGACTAGCGGGAGAGACCCAGTACTTC
TRBV5-1,-,TRBJ1-2,TRBD1,CASRSGTGNGYTF,TGCGCCAGCAGATCCGGGACAGGAAATGGCTACACCTTC
TRBV5-4,-,TRBJ2-7,TRBD1,CASSRPGQGSYEQYF,TGTGCCAGCAGCCGGCCGGGACAGGGTTCCTACGAGCAGTACTTC
TRBV19,-,TRBJ2-5,-,CASSFVRGGRSETQYF,TGTGCCAGTAGTTTTGTTCGCGGGGGCCGGTCGGAGACCCAGTACTTC
TRBV11-1,-,TRBJ2-2,-,CASTLSGRTGELFF,TGTGCCAGCACCCTCTCGGGGAGAACCGGGGAGCTGTTTTTT
TRBV19,-,TRBJ1-5,-,CASSVGSRRSNQPQHF,TGTGCCAGTAGTGTCGGAAGTAGAAGGAGCAATCAGCCCCAGCATTTT
TRBV5-1,once,TRBJ2-1,TRBD1,CASSLQGAGNNEQFF,TGCGCCAGCAGCCTACAGGGGGCTGGGAACAATGAGCAGTTCTTC
TRBV6-5,-,TRBJ2-1,-,CASSYSSVNEQFF,TGTGCCAGCAGTTACTCCTCGGTGAATGAGCAGTTCTTC
TRBV10-3,-,TRBJ2-3,TRBD2,CAISGSGTSDNLASTDTQYF,TGTGCCATCAGTGGATCCGGGACTAGCGACAACTTAGCTAGCACAGATACGCAGTATTTT
TRBV7-2,-,TRBJ2-1,TRBD2,CASTPQRGRYNEQFF,TGTGCCAGCACCCCGCAGCGGGGGAGGTACAATGAGCAGTTCTTC
TRBV6-1,-,TRBJ1-6,-,CASSEARQNSPLHF,TGTGCCAGCAGTGAGGCCAGACAAAATTCACCCCTCCACTTT
TRBV29-1,-,TRBJ1-1,-,CSGRVSRNTEAFF,TGCAGCGGCCGAGTGAGTAGGAACACTGAAGCTTTCTTT
TRBV19,-,TRBJ2-1,-,CASSIWNEQFF,TGTGCCAGTAGTATATGGAATGAGCAGTTCTTC
TRBV7-7,-,TRBJ2-2,-,CASSLLPGAENTGELFF,TGTGCCAGCAGCTTACTTCCAGGGGCAGAGAACACCGGGGAGCTGTTTTTT
TRBV2,-,TRBJ1-2,-,CASSEGFGGYGYTF,TGTGCCAGCAGTGAAGGGTTTGGGGGATATGGCTACACCTTC
TRBV6-5,-,TRBJ2-1,TRBD2,CASSYGGGAYNEQFF,TGTGCCAGCAGTTACGGCGGGGGGGCTTACAATGAGCAGTTCTTC
TRBV27,-,TRBJ1-1,-,CASSPRPRLTGMTLKNTEAFF,TGTGCCAGCAGTCCCCGGCCCCGCCTAACAGGGATGACTCTAAAGAACACTGAAGCTTTCTTT
TRBV10-3,-,TRBJ1-1,-,CAIRESTEAFF,TGTGCCATCAGAGAGAGCACTGAAGCTTTCTTT
TRBV30,-,TRBJ1-1,-,CAWSVRTGTEAFF,TGTGCCTGGAGTGTCAGGACGGGCACTGAAGCTTTCTTT
TRBV9,-,TRBJ2-3,-,CASSVEGGPGTDTQYF,TGTGCCAGCAGCGTAGAGGGGGGGCCAGGAACAGATACGCAGTATTTT
TRBV6-1,-,TRBJ2-5,-,CASTGQRRQTQYF,TGTGCCAGCACTGGGCAACGCCGCCAGACCCAGTACTTC
TRBV2,-,TRBJ1-5,-,CASSEGGPYQPQHF,TGTGCCAGCAGTGAAGGGGGTCCCTATCAGCCCCAGCATTTT
TRBV5-1,-,TRBJ2-7,TRBD1,CASSLPGTGGVEQYF,TGCGCCAGCAGCTTACCCGGGACAGGGGGCGTCGAGCAGTACTTC
TRBV7-9,-,TRBJ2-4,-,CASSPDYPGAKNIQYF,TGTGCCAGCAGCCCGGACTACCCTGGGGCCAAAAACATTCAGTACTTC